These 21 T cell receptor beta chains originate from one sample sequenced in a study of shared clonotypes between healthy human individuals. Repertoires were generated with immunoSEQ multiplex PCR, while TCRdb's copy carries only in-frame clones and drops some. The table includes roughly 2.4 million clones, around 95% detected once. The sequenced sample consisted of naive CD4+ T cells sorted from blood. Subset denoted: CD45RA+ positively selected. These receptors were collected from a man aged 18 to 30 in good health.

The chain has TRBV14 and TRBJ2-2, with D perhaps TRBD2 (7 bases). This CDR3 has 20 amino acids. Trimming stripped 4 bases from V and 0 bases from J, with 24 bases between. CDR1 is SGHDN, CDR2 FVKESK, per germline. The CDR3 loop reads CASSPLGGGPGYSNTGELFF. CDR3 bases: TGTGCCAGCAGCCCACTAGGGGGAGGGCCCGGATACTCGAACACCGGGGAGCTGTTTTTT.

The chain uses TRBV19 and TRBJ1-5, with 7 bases matching TRBD1. The CDR3 contains 13 residues. J gave up 5 bases and V 7 bases, and 5 bases lay outside the gene matches. The germline gives CDR1 LNHDA, CDR2 SQIVND (reference sequence). The CDR3 is CASKDRFDQPQHF. The CDR3 DNA follows: TGTGCCAGTAAGGACAGGTTTGATCAGCCCCAGCATTTT.

The rearrangement joins TRBV11-1 to TRBJ2-7, with D possibly TRBD1 on 6 matching bases. Trimming removed 0 bases from V and 9 bases from J, with 12 bases in between. Looked up from germline, CDR1 is SGHAT and CDR2 is FQDESV (reference sequence). This CDR3 has 13 amino acids. The CDR3 DNA sequence: TGTGCCAGCAGCTTAGCCCGGGACACCTGGCAGTACTTC. This sequence encodes CASSLARDTWQYF. Complete variable domain (other parts from reference TRBV11-1 and TRBJ2-7): EAEVAQSPRYKITEKSQAVAFWCDPISGHATLYWYRQILGQGPELLVQFQDESVVDDSQLPKDRFSAERLKGVDSTLKIQPAELGDSAMYLCASSLARDTWQYFGPGTRLTVT.

This sequence joins TRBV5-1 and TRBJ2-2; D possibly corresponds to TRBD2 (5 bases). Germline V gene sequence: CDR1 SGHRS, CDR2 YFSETQ. The V end was cut by 0 bases, the J end by 2 bases, with 11 bases between. CDR3 length equals 16 residues. The CDR3 loop is CASSLGWPGNTGELFF. CDR3 nucleotides: TGCGCCAGCAGCTTGGGCTGGCCGGGAAACACCGGGGAGCTGTTTTTT.

DNA of the CDR3: TGTGCCAGCGCAACCGGGACGAACAGCAATCAGCCCCAGCATTTT. Protein: CASATGTNSNQPQHF. The rearrangement links TRBV19 to TRBJ1-5; the D gene is possibly TRBD1 (5 bases). The germline gives CDR1 LNHDA, CDR2 SQIVND (reference sequence). Trimming took off 9 bases at V and 1 base at J, with 16 bases between the two ends. This CDR3 spans 15 amino acids.

With regard to this clone: The same CDR3 also results from other DNA sequences found in this sample. The gene calls are TRBV5-1 and TRBJ2-7; D not resolved. The CDR3 loop spans 12 amino acids. Deletions cut 0 bases from V and 1 base from J, with 2 bases between. CDR1 is SGHRS and CDR2 is YFSETQ in the germline V gene. The CDR3 loop reads CASSLESYEQYF. As DNA, the CDR3 is TGCGCCAGCAGCTTGGAGTCCTACGAGCAGTACTTC.

A word on this clone: Distinct nucleotide sequences in the sample also encode this CDR3. This chain links TRBV2 with TRBJ1-2; TRBD1 agrees at 8 bases. Germline loops: CDR1 SNHLY, CDR2 FYNNEI. The J segment lost 0 bases and the V segment lost 6 bases, leaving 0 bases of the junction unmatched. The CDR3 length is 13 residues. The CDR3 reads CASRDRANYGYTF. The CDR3 region has the DNA TGTGCCAGCAGGGACAGGGCTAACTATGGCTACACCTTC.

This clone is a singleton in its sample. The V call is TRBV11-2, the J call TRBJ2-1; tentatively, D is TRBD2 (6 bases). Trimming stripped 5 bases from V and 5 bases from J, with 13 bases between. CDR3 length: 14 residues. Germline values: CDR1 SGHAT, CDR2 FQNNGV. The CDR3 loop reads CASSGSGLNNEQFF. CDR3 sequence (DNA): TGTGCCAGCAGCGGTAGCGGCCTAAACAATGAGCAGTTCTTC.

This chain connects TRBV5-1 to TRBJ2-7; 7 bases are a match to TRBD1. This CDR3 has 15 amino acids. Germline lookup yields CDR1 SGHRS and CDR2 YFSETQ. V lost 4 bases and J lost 0; bases outside the gene matches: 7. CDR3 amino acids: CASSTGTDSSYEQYF. For the CDR3, the DNA is TGCGCCAGCAGCACTGGGACAGATAGCTCCTACGAGCAGTACTTC.

CDR3 loop: CASSVALAGASYNEQFF. The CDR3 DNA reads TGTGCCAGCAGCGTAGCGCTAGCGGGAGCGTCTTACAATGAGCAGTTCTTC. The chain links TRBV9 to TRBJ2-1, with 10 nucleotides matching TRBD2. Per germline, CDR1 SGDLS and CDR2 YYNGEE. The CDR3 length is 17 residues. Unmatched junction bases numbered 7, after V lost 0 bases and J lost 4 bases.

Of note for this clone: The same CDR3 can be traced to other DNA sequences in this sample. The genes are TRBV2 and TRBJ2-7; no clear D gene. CDR1 and CDR2 from the germline V gene are SNHLY and FYNNEI. Trimming removed 4 bases from V and 2 bases from J, with 3 bases in between. The CDR3 spans 11 residues. The CDR3 DNA sequence: TGTGCCAGCAGTGTGGCCTACGAGCAGTACTTC. Residues: CASSVAYEQYF.

This sequence joins TRBV6-5 and TRBJ2-7; the match to TRBD1 covers 7 bases. CDR3 length: 13 amino acids. V was pared by 5 bases and J by 7 bases, with 8 bases of the junction left unmatched. Germline CDR1 is MNHEY and CDR2 is SVGAGI. The CDR3 loop is CASSKTQGYEQYF. The CDR3 nucleotides read TGTGCCAGCAGTAAGACACAGGGGTATGAGCAGTACTTC.

The CDR3 sequence is CASVTNSGGSGYEQYF. CDR3 bases: TGTGCCAGCGTGACGAATAGCGGGGGGTCCGGGTACGAGCAGTACTTC. The chain couples TRBV28 to TRBJ2-7; TRBD2 matches at 10 bases. Germline loops: CDR1 MDHEN, CDR2 SYDVKM. The CDR3 extends over 16 amino acids. The V gene end was trimmed by 8 bases and the J gene end by 4 bases; junction bases not matched to a gene: 14.

In its sample, this clone was seen once. One junction end does not reproduce the germline sequence, and a read error may be involved. This chain links TRBV30 with TRBJ1-4, with 7 bases that match TRBD1. The germline CDR1 and CDR2 sequences are GTSNPN and SVGIG (reference sequence). This CDR3 contains 12 residues. This CDR3 reads CAWSLADWGQRF. For the CDR3, the DNA is TGTGCCTGGTCTCTCGCGGATTGGGGACAGCGCTTT.

V usage is TRBV19 and J usage is TRBJ1-2; 7 bases line up with TRBD1. V dropped 5 bases and J dropped 8; count of bases not matched to a gene: 11. This CDR3 has 14 residues. Germline assignment: CDR1 LNHDA and CDR2 SQIVND (reference sequence). The CDR3 nucleotides are TGTGCCAGTAGTCCCCGGGACAGATCACGCGGCTACACCTTC. This gives the protein CASSPRDRSRGYTF.

The rearrangement joins TRBV2 to TRBJ1-2; D is undetermined. V was cut by 6 bases and J by 5 bases, with 16 bases left in between. This CDR3 region has 14 residues. The germline V gene has CDR1 SNHLY and CDR2 FYNNEI. CDR3 coding DNA: TGTGCCAGCAGCCTGACAAGCCCCCCTTATGGCTACACCTTC. It is translated as CASSLTSPPYGYTF. The full variable domain, its missing parts supplied by reference TRBV2 and TRBJ1-2, is EPEVTQTPSHQVTQMGQEVILRCVPISNHLYFYWYRQILGQKVEFLVSFYNNEISEKSEIFDDQFSVERPDGSNFTLKIRSTKLEDSAMYFCASSLTSPPYGYTFGSGTRLTVV.

V gene TRBV6-1 combines with J gene TRBJ2-1; TRBD2 aligns across 7 bases. Germline V lookup: CDR1 MNHNS, CDR2 SASEGT. V was pared by 1 base and J by 3 bases, with 3 bases of the junction left unmatched. The CDR3 spans 15 residues. CDR3 region: CASSEGGGIYNEQFF. The CDR3 nucleotides read TGTGCCAGCAGTGAAGGCGGGGGAATCTACAATGAGCAGTTCTTC.

The chain combines TRBV12-5 with TRBJ1-6; no definite D call. The CDR3 sequence is 17 residues long. The V gene lost 1 base and the J gene lost 0 bases, with 10 bases spanning the gap. Germline V CDR1 and CDR2: LGHNT, FRNRAP. DNA for the CDR3: TGTGCTAGTGGTTTGGGTACATCAAGCTCCTATAATTCACCCCTCCACTTT. Translating gives CASGLGTSSSYNSPLHF.

The V gene is TRBV30, the J gene TRBJ2-1; 15 bases map to TRBD2. The CDR3 length is 21 residues. CDR1 GTSNPN and CDR2 SVGIG come from the germline V gene (reference sequence). J was trimmed by 3 bases and V by 3 bases; bases with no gene match: 18. CDR3 sequence (DNA): TGTGCCTGGAGGCCGGGTTTTTGGACTAGCGGGGGGGCCATAAGCTACAATGAGCAGTTCTTC. Protein product: CAWRPGFWTSGGAISYNEQFF.

The chain joins TRBV5-6 to TRBJ2-5; a possible D gene is TRBD1 (5 bases). The CDR3 totals 15 residues. V lost 0 bases to trimming and J lost 4 bases, with 13 bases between them. CDR1 SGHDT and CDR2 YYEEEE come from the germline V gene. The CDR3 loop reads CASSLVALGAETQYF. The CDR3 region has the DNA TGTGCCAGCAGCTTGGTCGCGTTAGGGGCAGAGACCCAGTACTTC.

The chain recombines TRBV5-4 with TRBJ2-2; tentative D call: TRBD2 (5 bases). The V end lost 2 bases, the J end lost 1 base, and 9 bases lay between the germline ends. The CDR3 runs to 15 residues. CDR1 is SGHNT, CDR2 YYREEE, per germline (reference sequence). The CDR3 reads CASSFIAGNTGELFF. In nucleotides, the CDR3 is TGTGCCAGCAGCTTCATCGCGGGGAACACCGGGGAGCTGTTTTTT.